The 13 T cell receptor beta chains below come from one sample, sequenced in a study of T-cell reconstitution after alpha-beta-depleted transplantation in children. Molecular barcoding with unique molecular identifiers was used for the TCRbeta library. Via MiXCR, TCRdb re-called the PCR reads, giving one row per CDR3 protein. There are hundreds of thousands of distinct CDR3 sequences in the sample; roughly 14% occur only once, and around 0.8% lies in the top ten. Material: PBMCs, obtained before TCRalphabeta/CD19-depleted stem cell transplant. The source of these receptors is a girl aged 2 to 9 with congenital amegakaryocytic thrombocytopenia, due to receive a stem cell transplant.

This clonotype was detected many times. The chain recombines TRBV11-1 with TRBJ2-1; no clear D gene. The germline gives CDR1 SGHAT, CDR2 FQDESV (reference sequence). The CDR3 covers 16 residues. The V end lost 5 bases, the J end lost 4 bases, and 18 bases lay between the germline ends. The CDR3 DNA reads TGTGCCAGCAGCAATGTAGCCGGCAAGACTTACAATGAGCAGTTCTTC. Translated: CASSNVAGKTYNEQFF.

This clonotype was counted many times. The chain combines TRBV20-1 with TRBJ2-3, with TRBD2 matching over 8 bases. The CDR3 spans 16 residues. Germline V lookup: CDR1 DFQATT, CDR2 SNEGSKA (reference sequence). V trimming: 3 bases; J trimming: 1 base; junction bases outside the gene matches: 9. In DNA form, the CDR3 reads TGCAGTGCTAGGAGGGGATCTAGCGGGCGCACAGATACGCAGTATTTT. Translated: CSARRGSSGRTDTQYF.

This clonotype was counted ten times or more. The chain recombines TRBV20-1 with TRBJ2-4; 14 bases line up with TRBD2. Losses at the gene ends were 7 bases for V and 8 bases for J; bases not matched to a gene: 22. The CDR3 consists of 19 residues. Germline V gene sequence: CDR1 DFQATT, CDR2 SNEGSKA (reference sequence). The CDR3: CSGSGTVGTSGSYGDIQYF. In DNA, the CDR3 is TGCAGTGGAAGTGGGACTGTAGGGACTAGCGGGAGCTATGGAGACATTCAGTACTTC.

This clonotype was detected many times. The V gene is TRBV5-1, the J gene TRBJ2-3, with a possible D match to TRBD2 (5 bases). V was pared by 4 bases and J by 6 bases, with 12 bases between. This CDR3 region has 13 residues. In germline, CDR1 is SGHRS, CDR2 YFSETQ. CDR3 in DNA: TGCGCCAGCAGCCTGGAACGGGGTGATACGCAGTATTTT. Encoded protein: CASSLERGDTQYF. The full variable domain, rest sourced from reference TRBV5-1 and TRBJ2-3, is KAGVTQTPRYLIKTRGQQVTLSCSPISGHRSVSWYQQTPGQGLQFLFEYFSETQRNKGNFPGRFSGRQFSNSRSEMNVSTLELGDSALYLCASSLERGDTQYFGPGTRLTVL.

There are many counts of this clonotype. The chain is built from TRBV7-8 and TRBJ2-7, with 14 bases lining up with TRBD2. The CDR3 consists of 16 residues. The V gene's germline CDR1 is SGHVS and CDR2 FQNEAQ. Trimming took 3 bases from V and 4 from J; bases not matched to a gene: 5. DNA of the CDR3: TGTGCCAGCAGCTTCCCCGGGACTAGCGGGAGTTACGAGCAGTACTTC. Its protein product is CASSFPGTSGSYEQYF.

This clonotype was detected ten times or more. The V call is TRBV20-1, the J call TRBJ2-1; TRBD2 agrees at 13 bases. The ends lost 2 bases at V and 2 bases at J; junction bases unmatched: 15. The germline gives CDR1 DFQATT, CDR2 SNEGSKA (reference sequence). The CDR3 runs to 20 residues. CDR3 DNA: TGCAGTGCTAGACAAGAATGGACTAGCGGGAGCGCACCTACCTACAATGAGCAGTTCTTC. Translating gives CSARQEWTSGSAPTYNEQFF.

V is TRBV7-9 and J is TRBJ2-3; D ambiguous. Per germline, CDR1 SEHNR and CDR2 FQNEAQ (reference sequence). CDR3 length equals 12 residues. With 1 base removed from V and 7 bases from J, the gap between germline ends came to 6 bases. CDR3 protein: CASSLGCNTQYF. DNA of the CDR3: TGTGCCAGCAGCTTAGGGTGCAATACGCAGTATTTT.

The sample holds many counts of this clonotype. The V gene is TRBV25-1, the J gene TRBJ2-1; maybe TRBD2 (6 bases). In germline, CDR1 is MGHDK, CDR2 SYGVNS. This CDR3 has 13 amino acids. Deletions cut 8 bases from V and 0 bases from J, with 8 bases between. The CDR3 is CASWDSSYNEQFF. The CDR3 nucleotides are TGTGCCAGCTGGGACTCCTCCTACAATGAGCAGTTCTTC.

This clonotype appeared a few times. The rearrangement uses TRBV5-1 and TRBJ2-7; TRBD2 aligns across 10 bases. This CDR3 contains 16 residues. After removal of 2 bases from V and 7 bases from J, the junction contained 12 bases not matched to a gene. The V gene's germline CDR1 is SGHRS and CDR2 YFSETQ. The CDR3 reads CASSFYGSGRAEEQYF. The CDR3 DNA is TGCGCCAGCAGCTTTTATGGAAGCGGGAGGGCCGAGGAGCAGTACTTC. The whole variable domain, remainder taken from reference TRBV5-1 and TRBJ2-7, is KAGVTQTPRYLIKTRGQQVTLSCSPISGHRSVSWYQQTPGQGLQFLFEYFSETQRNKGNFPGRFSGRQFSNSRSEMNVSTLELGDSALYLCASSFYGSGRAEEQYFGPGTRLTVT.

This clonotype turned up a few times. The chain recombines TRBV12-3 or TRBV12-4 with TRBJ1-5; no clear D gene. Between the trimmed V and J ends, which lost 8 bases and 11 bases, there was a span of 25 bases. The CDR3 totals 15 residues. The CDR3 DNA reads TGTGCCAGCTCCCTTTATATAGGGATTGGCGGGGCCCAGCATTTT. Its translation: CASSLYIGIGGAQHF.

A word on this clonotype: At one of its ends the junction is not consistent with the germline gene, which may arise from a read error. The genes are TRBV14 and TRBJ1-2; possibly TRBD1 for D (5 bases). Per germline, CDR1 SGHDN and CDR2 FVKESK. The CDR3 has 17 residues. The CDR3 nucleotides read TGTGCCAGCAGCCAAGATATTATGGGGACCACGGCCTCTGGCGACACCTTC. Protein sequence: CASSQDIMGTTASGDTF.

CDR3 residues: CASSLSPGQAIVESSETQYF. For the CDR3, the DNA is TGTGCCAGCAGCTTATCTCCGGGACAGGCAATTGTAGAAAGTTCGGAGACCCAGTACTTC. The gene calls are TRBV11-1 and TRBJ2-5, with 8 bases aligning to TRBD1. Germline V lookup: CDR1 SGHAT, CDR2 FQDESV (reference sequence). The CDR3 has 20 amino acids. Unmatched junction bases numbered 22, after V lost 2 bases and J lost 5 bases.

This clonotype was seen only a few times. The rearrangement links TRBV24-1 to TRBJ2-5; weak D call: TRBD1 (6 bases). The CDR3 sequence is 13 residues long. V was cut by 4 bases and J by 5 bases, with 10 bases left in between. In germline, CDR1 is KGHDR, CDR2 SFDVKD. The CDR3 coding sequence is TGTGCCACCAGTGAACAGGGTGGCGAGACCCAGTACTTC. Translated, it gives CATSEQGGETQYF.